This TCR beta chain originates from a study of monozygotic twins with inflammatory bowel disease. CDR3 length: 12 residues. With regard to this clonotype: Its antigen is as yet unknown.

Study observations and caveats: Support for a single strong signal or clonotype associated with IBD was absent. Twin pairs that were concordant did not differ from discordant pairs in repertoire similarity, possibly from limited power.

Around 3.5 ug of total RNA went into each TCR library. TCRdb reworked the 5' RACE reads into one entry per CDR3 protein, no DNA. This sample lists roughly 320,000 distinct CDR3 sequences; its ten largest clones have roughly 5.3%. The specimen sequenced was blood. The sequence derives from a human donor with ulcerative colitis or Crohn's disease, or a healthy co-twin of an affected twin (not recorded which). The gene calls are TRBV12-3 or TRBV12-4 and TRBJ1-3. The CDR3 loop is CASASRGNTIYF.